Listed here is a single T cell receptor (beta chain). As yet, its antigen is unknown. Assay: immunoSEQ multiplex PCR; the TCRdb copy retains only in-frame clones and omits some. The table shows fewer than 150,000 clones, with 85% to 90% occurring only once. The data derive from a study of T cell responses to AZD1222 COVID-19 vaccine. Overall study: Researchers grouped second doses given at about 4 or about 12 weeks into one pool. Study-level points and caveats: The study identified only five to seven AZD1222 recipients as seropositive at baseline. Two AZD1222 administrations were followed by greater Spike-specific TCR breadth and depth. There were mostly white British donors and more females than males, and clonal diversity was possibly underestimated.

This specimen was peripheral blood, taken on day 0 of AZD1222 vaccination. The sequence was collected from an adult in good health.

The CDR3 protein is CASSYSSQPNTEAFF. The CDR3 DNA is TGTGCCAGCAGTTACTCAAGTCAGCCGAACACTGAAGCTTTCTTT. The chain recombines TRBV6-2 or TRBV6-3 with TRBJ1-1; D gene unclear. The V gene lost 0 bases and the J gene lost 1 base, with 9 bases spanning the gap. The V gene's germline CDR1 is MNHEY and CDR2 SVGEGT. This CDR3 contains 15 residues.